This is a list of T cell receptor beta chains from one sample in a study of blood T cell repertoires in COVID-19. Only in-frame clones appear in the TCRdb table, and some are missing; sequencing was by immunoSEQ multiplex PCR. The data contain nearly 110,000 clones, around nine tenths of them seen just once; the ten biggest clones take up around 1.2%. Sequencing was carried out using peripheral blood. All receptors derive from a woman aged 25 to 39 with acute or convalescent COVID-19. Each CDR3 is given with its conserved first and last residue. A D gene is named only where the DNA matches it firmly. Rows give clone size only sometimes, using once, few, many, or a class for an expanded clone.

size	D	V	J	DNA	CDR3
NA	TRBD2	TRBV18	TRBJ2-5	TGTGCCAGCTCACCGCTTAGCGGGGGGGAAGAGACCCAGTACTTC	CASSPLSGGEETQYF
NA	NA	TRBV6-2/TRBV6-3	TRBJ1-2	TGTGCCAGCAGTATCGGTTCCTCTGGCTACACCTTC	CASSIGSSGYTF
NA	TRBD1	TRBV28	TRBJ1-4	TGTGCCAGCAGTCTCGGACAGGGGAATGAAAAACTGTTTTTT	CASSLGQGNEKLFF
once	NA	TRBV13	TRBJ2-3	TGTGCCAGCAGCCCGAGTAGTTCAGATACGCAGTATTTT	CASSPSSSDTQYF
NA	TRBD2	TRBV12-3/TRBV12-4	TRBJ2-7	TGTGCCAGCAGCGTCGGACTAGCGAGAGAGCAGTACTTC	CASSVGLAREQYF
NA	NA	TRBV11-3	TRBJ1-5	TGTGCCAGCACCCGAATCCGGGCGGGGGGGAGAAATAGCAATCAGCCCCAGCATTTT	CASTRIRAGGRNSNQPQHF
NA	NA	TRBV13	TRBJ2-7	TGTGCCAGCAGCGTTGACTACAACGAGCAGTACTTC	CASSVDYNEQYF
NA	TRBD1	TRBV28	TRBJ1-3	TGTGCCAGCAGTTTATTACAGGGGGCGACTGGAAACACCATATATTTT	CASSLLQGATGNTIYF
NA	TRBD2	TRBV7-3	TRBJ2-3	TGTGCCAGCAGCCAACTAGCGGGAGTCACAGATACGCAGTATTTT	CASSQLAGVTDTQYF
NA	TRBD1	TRBV10-3	TRBJ2-2	TGTGCCATCAGTGACCAATCCGGGACAGGGGGCACCGGGGAGCTGTTTTTT	CAISDQSGTGGTGELFF
NA	TRBD1	TRBV11-3	TRBJ2-5	TGTGCCAGCAGCCGCCCTGCGACAGGGAGTGGCCAAGAGACCCAGTACTTC	CASSRPATGSGQETQYF
NA	NA	TRBV5-1	TRBJ2-7	TGCGCCAGCAGCTTCGGACAGGAGCAGTACTTC	CASSFGQEQYF
NA	TRBD1	TRBV18	TRBJ1-1	TGTGCCAGCTCACCACCGGCAGGGGGGAACACTGAAGCTTTCTTT	CASSPPAGGNTEAFF
NA	TRBD2	TRBV19	TRBJ2-1	TGTGCCAGTACCCACCCCCGAGCGGGAGGGTACAATGAGCAGTTCTTC	CASTHPRAGGYNEQFF
NA	TRBD2	TRBV18	TRBJ2-1	TGTGCCAGCTCACCCCTCGGACTAGCGGGAGACTACAATGAGCAGTTCTTC	CASSPLGLAGDYNEQFF
NA	TRBD1	TRBV6-5	TRBJ1-5	TGTGCCAGCCAGACAGGGAATCAGCCCCAGCATTTT	CASQTGNQPQHF
NA	NA	TRBV5-1	TRBJ1-2	TGCGCCAGCAGCCTGATGGCCGTGTGGGGCTCCCACTATGGCTACACCTTC	CASSLMAVWGSHYGYTF
NA	TRBD1	TRBV10-2	TRBJ1-5	TGCGCCAGCGAGGACAGGGGGCGAGGGAGCAATCAGCCCCAGCATTTT	CASEDRGRGSNQPQHF
NA	NA	TRBV14	TRBJ1-1	TGTGCCAGCAGCCAAGACGCCGGTTTTGCCGGGTCTTTTGCCCCCCCAGCTTTCTTT	CASSQDAGFAGSFAPPAFF
NA	NA	TRBV7-9	TRBJ2-5	TGTGCCAGCAGCATACTAGCTCCCCAAGAGACCCAGTACTTC	CASSILAPQETQYF
NA	TRBD1	TRBV5-6	TRBJ2-7	TGTGCCAGCAGCTTGCGCCCCGGGACAGGGGCCTACGAGCAGTACTTC	CASSLRPGTGAYEQYF
few	NA	TRBV19	TRBJ1-6	TGTGCCAGTAGTATGCTCGACAGGCCGGGATCACCCCTCCACTTT	CASSMLDRPGSPLHF
NA	TRBD2	TRBV11-2	TRBJ2-3	TGTGCCAGCAGCCTTACTAGCGGGGGAGGTATTGGACGCACAGATACGCAGTATTTT	CASSLTSGGGIGRTDTQYF
NA	TRBD1	TRBV28	TRBJ1-1	TGTGCCAGCAGTACAGGGGGCCAAGCTTTCTTT	CASSTGGQAFF
few	TRBD2	TRBV7-2	TRBJ2-7	TGTGCCAGCAGCTTAGGACTAGCGGTAACCGAGCAGTACTTC	CASSLGLAVTEQYF
NA	TRBD2	TRBV9	TRBJ2-5	TGTGCCAGCAGCCGGGCCCCCTGGGGGCGGGGGGGAGAGACCCAGTACTTC	CASSRAPWGRGGETQYF
NA	NA	TRBV24-1	TRBJ2-3	TGTGCCACCAGTGTTTCGGCCTTCCCGCTGTCAGGAGATACGCAGTATTTT	CATSVSAFPLSGDTQYF
NA	TRBD2	TRBV6-6	TRBJ2-3	TGTGCCAGCAGCACCAGCGGGGGGAGGTCAGATACGCAGTATTTT	CASSTSGGRSDTQYF
NA	NA	TRBV29-1	TRBJ1-1	TGCAGCGTTGAAAGCCCCATGAACACTGAAGCTTTCTTT	CSVESPMNTEAFF
NA	NA	TRBV25-1	TRBJ2-1	TGTGCCAGCAGTGAATACGGACGGGATGTCTACAATGAGCAGTTCTTC	CASSEYGRDVYNEQFF
NA	NA	TRBV5-1	TRBJ2-7	TGCGCCAGCAGCTGGGGGCAGGGCCCCTACGCCGAGCAGTACTTC	CASSWGQGPYAEQYF
NA	NA	TRBV15	TRBJ1-1	TGTGCCACCAGCAGAGATCCGGGTGTTACTGAAGCTTTCTTT	CATSRDPGVTEAFF
NA	TRBD1	TRBV7-3	TRBJ1-2	TGTGCCAGCAGCTTAGGACAGGATTATGGCTACACCTTC	CASSLGQDYGYTF
NA	NA	TRBV2	TRBJ2-1	TGTGCCAGCAGTGAAGCGACCGGGACTTACCAAACGCGGTTCTTC	CASSEATGTYQTRFF
NA	NA	TRBV3-1/TRBV3-2	TRBJ2-5	TGTGCCAGCAGCCTTAGACAAAGCCCAGAGACCCAGTACTTC	CASSLRQSPETQYF
NA	NA	TRBV25-1	TRBJ2-5	TGTGCCAGCATGCGGGAGACCCAGTACTTC	CASMRETQYF
NA	NA	TRBV19	TRBJ1-4	TGTGCCAGTAGTACCCCGACTGGGGGGATGGATGAAAAACTGTTTTTT	CASSTPTGGMDEKLFF
NA	TRBD2	TRBV4-3	TRBJ2-2	TGCGCCAGCAGCCAAGCCCCAGCGGGAGGGAACACCGGGGAGCTGTTTTTT	CASSQAPAGGNTGELFF
NA	TRBD2	TRBV10-1	TRBJ2-3	TGCGCCAGCAGTGAGTGGACTAGCAGGACAGATACGCAGTATTTT	CASSEWTSRTDTQYF
NA	NA	TRBV7-2	TRBJ1-1	TGTGCCAGCAGTCAACGACAGTCGGCTTTCTTT	CASSQRQSAFF
NA	NA	TRBV12-2	TRBJ1-5	TGTGCAAGTCGTTCTGCTACAGGGGGATGCAATCAGCCCCAGCATTTT	CASRSATGGCNQPQHF
NA	NA	TRBV15	TRBJ1-4	TGTGCCACCAGCAGAGATTCATTTGAAAAACTGTTTTTT	CATSRDSFEKLFF
NA	TRBD2	TRBV27	TRBJ2-5	TGTGCCAGCAGTTTCCTAGCGGGACAAGAGACCCAGTACTTC	CASSFLAGQETQYF
NA	TRBD1	TRBV6-2/TRBV6-3	TRBJ1-1	TGTGCCAGCAGTTACGGGACAGGGGAAGCTTTCTTT	CASSYGTGEAFF
NA	NA	TRBV6-5	TRBJ2-2	TGTGCCAGCAGGGACAGAACTAACACCGGGGAGCTGTTTTTT	CASRDRTNTGELFF
NA	NA	TRBV12-5	TRBJ1-2	TGTGCTAGTGGTTTGGACGAGCCGGGTGGCTACACCTTC	CASGLDEPGGYTF
NA	NA	TRBV27	TRBJ2-7	TGTGCCAGCAGTTTAAGTGGCAAATACGAGCAGTACTTC	CASSLSGKYEQYF
NA	TRBD1	TRBV7-2	TRBJ1-3	TGTGCCAGCAGCGCCCGGTGGTCCCCAGGGGGCCTCTCTGGAAACACCATATATTTT	CASSARWSPGGLSGNTIYF
NA	NA	TRBV7-2	TRBJ2-7	TGTGCCAGCAGCTTAGGGGTTCGGGGCGAGCAGTACTTC	CASSLGVRGEQYF
NA	TRBD2	TRBV18	TRBJ2-1	TGTGCCAGCTCACCGGCGACTAGCGGGAGACGAGGTTACAATGAGCAGTTCTTC	CASSPATSGRRGYNEQFF
NA	TRBD1	TRBV28	TRBJ2-4	TGTGCCAGCAGTTACGGGACAGGGTTCGGCGGCATTCAGTACTTC	CASSYGTGFGGIQYF
once	TRBD1	TRBV19	TRBJ1-5	TGTGCCAGTAGTCCGGGACAGGGGGGCCTCAGATCCCAGCATTTT	CASSPGQGGLRSQHF
NA	NA	TRBV28	TRBJ2-1	TGTGCCAGCAGTCCCACAGGTTCTATAAACAATGAGCAGTTCTTC	CASSPTGSINNEQFF
NA	TRBD2	TRBV27	TRBJ2-2	TGTGCCAGCAGTTTATCTCTGCGGTGGAGCGGGGGGAACACCGGGGAGCTGTTTTTT	CASSLSLRWSGGNTGELFF
NA	NA	TRBV7-8	TRBJ2-7	TGTGCCAGCAGCACCTGGGGGGGCGGGAGCCCCTACGAGCAGTACTTC	CASSTWGGGSPYEQYF